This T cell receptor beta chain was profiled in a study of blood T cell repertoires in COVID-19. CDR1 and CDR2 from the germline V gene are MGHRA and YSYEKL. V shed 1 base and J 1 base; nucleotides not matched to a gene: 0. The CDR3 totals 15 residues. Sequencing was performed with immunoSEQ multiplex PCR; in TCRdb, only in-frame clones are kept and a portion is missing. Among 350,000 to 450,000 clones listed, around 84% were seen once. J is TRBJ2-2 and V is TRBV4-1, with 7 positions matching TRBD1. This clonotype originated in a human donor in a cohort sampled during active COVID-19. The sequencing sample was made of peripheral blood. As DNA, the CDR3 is TGCGCCAGCAGCCAAGGACAGGGGAACACCGGGGAGCTGTTTTTT. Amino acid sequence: CASSQGQGNTGELFF.